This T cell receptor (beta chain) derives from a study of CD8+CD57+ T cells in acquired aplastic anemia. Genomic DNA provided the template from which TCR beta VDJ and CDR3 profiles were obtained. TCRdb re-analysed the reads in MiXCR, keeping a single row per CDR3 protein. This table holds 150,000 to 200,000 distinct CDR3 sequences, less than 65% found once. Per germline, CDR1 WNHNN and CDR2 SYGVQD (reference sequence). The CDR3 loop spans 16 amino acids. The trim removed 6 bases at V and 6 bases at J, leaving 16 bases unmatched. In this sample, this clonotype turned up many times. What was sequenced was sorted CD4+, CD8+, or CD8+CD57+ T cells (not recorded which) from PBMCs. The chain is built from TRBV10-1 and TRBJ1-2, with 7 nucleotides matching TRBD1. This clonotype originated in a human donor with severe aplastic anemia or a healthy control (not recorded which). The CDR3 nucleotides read TGCGCCAGCAGAACGGGGCGACCCGGGACAGCTGATGGCTACACCTTC. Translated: CASRTGRPGTADGYTF.